The clone carrying this T cell receptor (beta chain) has a handful of counts. Its antigen remains unidentified. The CDR3 spans 19 residues. Trimming pared 9 bases from V and 8 bases from J, leaving 32 bases between. Germline V lookup: CDR1 SEHNR, CDR2 FQNEAQ (reference sequence). Treatment defined: oral pan-JAK inhibitor, 5-10 mg twice daily. This sample is part of a study of CD8+ T cells in alopecia areata. The overall study: Patients received oral tofacitinib, 5 to 10 mg twice daily, for moderate-to-severe alopecia areata. Study findings and constraints: Higher clonality was seen in lesional scalp than in normal scalp, especially in alopecia totalis/universalis. The link between baseline CD8+ expansion and response remains uncertain with one nonresponder.

Following extraction, RNA underwent reverse transcription to cDNA, which served as the sequencing template. Using immunoSEQ multiplex PCR, the repertoire was profiled, and TCRdb retains in-frame clones only, with some absent. The table has over 200,000 clones, 55% to 70% seen once. The gene calls are TRBV7-9 and TRBJ2-6, with TRBD1 as a possible D gene (5 bases). The sequencing here drew on CD4+ T cells sorted from blood, taken at week 4, from a patient treated with tofacitinib. The TCR comes from a human donor with alopecia areata. CDR3 region: CASTPYRGLSLNRTNVLTF. As DNA, the CDR3 is TGTGCCAGTACGCCCTATAGGGGTCTGTCCCTAAATCGAACCAACGTCCTGACTTTC. Together with reference TRBV7-9 and TRBJ2-6, the CDR3 gives the full variable domain: DTGVSQNPRHKITKRGQNVTFRCDPISEHNRLYWYRQTLGQGPEFLTYFQNEAQLEKSRLLSDRFSAERPKGSFSTLEIQRTEQGDSAMYLCASTPYRGLSLNRTNVLTFGAGSRLTVL.